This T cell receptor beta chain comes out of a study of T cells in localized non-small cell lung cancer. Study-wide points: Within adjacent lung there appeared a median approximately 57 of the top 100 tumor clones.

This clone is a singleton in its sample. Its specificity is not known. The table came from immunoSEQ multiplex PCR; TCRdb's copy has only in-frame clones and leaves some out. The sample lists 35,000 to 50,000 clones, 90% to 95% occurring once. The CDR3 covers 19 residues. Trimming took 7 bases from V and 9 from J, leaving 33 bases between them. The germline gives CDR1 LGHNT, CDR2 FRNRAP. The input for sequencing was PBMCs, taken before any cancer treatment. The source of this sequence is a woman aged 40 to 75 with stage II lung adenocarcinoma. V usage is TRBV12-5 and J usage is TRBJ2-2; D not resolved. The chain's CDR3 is CASEFPFNNSLNLSWELFF. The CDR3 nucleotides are TGTGCTAGTGAATTTCCCTTTAACAACTCATTAAATCTTAGTTGGGAGCTGTTTTTT.